These 28 T cell receptor beta chains originate from one sample sequenced in a study of shared clonotypes between healthy human individuals. Sequenced by immunoSEQ multiplex PCR; TCRdb stores in-frame clones only, minus some. The table shows about 2.4 million clones, with over 85% occurring only once. The sequenced sample consisted of naive CD4+ T cells from PBMCs. Indicated subset: CD45RA+ positively selected. Receptors originate from a man aged 18 to 29 in good health. Some clones in this sample may be carry-over from other donors' samples.

The chain couples TRBV14 to TRBJ1-2; 7 bases line up with TRBD1. The CDR3 runs to 14 residues. V lost 3 bases to trimming and J lost 3 bases; unmatched junction nucleotides: 4. Germline CDR1 reads SGHDN; CDR2 reads FVKESK. CDR3 DNA: TGTGCCAGCAGCCAGAGGGGGCAGGACTATGGCTACACCTTC. Residues: CASSQRGQDYGYTF.

With respect to this clone: This sample includes further DNA sequences coding for the same CDR3. This chain uses TRBV6-4 with TRBJ2-3, with TRBD2 matching over 8 bases. Germline CDR1 is MRHNA and CDR2 is SNTAGT. The V gene end was trimmed by 6 bases and the J gene end by 0 bases; junction bases not matched to a gene: 5. The CDR3 is 15 residues long. Here the CDR3 reads CASSSSSGSTDTQYF. The CDR3 DNA is TGTGCCAGCAGCTCATCTAGCGGGAGCACAGATACGCAGTATTTT.

V is TRBV5-1 and J is TRBJ1-2, with D tentatively TRBD1 (6 bases). Germline assignment: CDR1 SGHRS and CDR2 YFSETQ. Trimming shortened V by 8 bases and J by 2 bases, and 19 bases separated the two germline ends. CDR3 length: 15 amino acids. Here the CDR3 DNA reads TGCGCCAGTACCTCGCAGGGGTCGTCGAACTATGGCTACACCTTC. Translating gives CASTSQGSSNYGYTF.

The J gene is TRBJ2-3, the V gene TRBV19; 7 bases agree with TRBD2. Looked up from germline, CDR1 is LNHDA and CDR2 is SQIVND (reference sequence). The CDR3 covers 16 residues. V was pared by 7 bases and J by 0 bases, with 10 bases of the junction left unmatched. CDR3 coding DNA: TGTGCCAGTAAGCGACGGCGGGGAGGGAGCACAGATACGCAGTATTTT. Its protein is CASKRRRGGSTDTQYF.

The chain carries TRBV6-1 and TRBJ2-5; D gene unclear. CDR1 MNHNS and CDR2 SASEGT come from the germline V gene. With 6 bases removed from V and 1 base from J, the gap between germline ends came to 12 bases. The CDR3 loop spans 14 amino acids. The CDR3 DNA reads as TGTGCCAGCAGCGCAAGGAACCCCCAAGAGACCCAGTACTTC. This encodes CASSARNPQETQYF.

The V and J genes are TRBV5-5 and TRBJ1-2; D unresolved. This CDR3 comprises 14 residues. The germline gives CDR1 SGHKS, CDR2 YYEKEE (reference sequence). V dropped 6 bases and J dropped 4 bases, with 16 bases sitting between them. CDR3 residues: CASTRDGSPYGYTF. The CDR3 coding sequence is TGTGCCAGCACCAGAGACGGATCCCCCTATGGCTACACCTTC. The variable domain in full, with the rest retrieved from reference TRBV5-5 and TRBJ1-2, is DAGVTQSPTHLIKTRGQQVTLRCSPISGHKSVSWYQQVLGQGPQFIFQYYEKEERGRGNFPDRFSARQFPNYSSELNVNALLLGDSALYLCASTRDGSPYGYTFGSGTRLTVV.

About this clone: The same CDR3 can be traced to other DNA sequences in this sample. The chain employs TRBV5-1 and TRBJ2-1, with 12 bases fitting TRBD2. The CDR3 covers 18 residues. V was clipped by 2 bases and J by 4 bases; unmatched bases: 10. The germline V gene encodes CDR1 SGHRS and CDR2 YFSETQ. The DNA of the CDR3 is TGCGCCAGCAGCTTCCTAGCGGGAGGGCCGGGAACTTACAATGAGCAGTTCTTC. Its protein product is CASSFLAGGPGTYNEQFF.

The J gene is TRBJ2-1, the V gene TRBV11-1, with no clear D. The V gene lost 2 bases and the J gene lost 4 bases, with 12 bases spanning the gap. Germline V lookup: CDR1 SGHAT, CDR2 FQDESV (reference sequence). The CDR3 runs to 15 residues. CDR3: CASSLSPGVYNEQFF. CDR3 coding DNA: TGTGCCAGCAGCTTATCCCCTGGGGTATACAATGAGCAGTTCTTC.

This clone was detected once. This chain links TRBV2 with TRBJ1-1; D remains ambiguous. V was clipped by 6 bases and J by 0 bases, with 17 bases between them. Germline V CDR1 and CDR2: SNHLY, FYNNEI. CDR3 size: 16 residues. The CDR3 sequence: CASRPPNAAVNTEAFF. CDR3 coding DNA: TGTGCCAGCAGACCCCCCAATGCGGCGGTGAACACTGAAGCTTTCTTT.

The rearrangement joins TRBV2 to TRBJ2-7, with a weak D call TRBD2 (6 bases). V was pared by 6 bases and J by 9 bases, with 18 bases between. The CDR3 is made up of 13 amino acids. Per germline, CDR1 SNHLY and CDR2 FYNNEI. Here the CDR3 DNA reads TGTGCCAGCAGAAGACTAGTGGAGCGGCGGCAGTACTTC. Its protein product is CASRRLVERRQYF.

This chain joins TRBV5-6 and TRBJ2-5; TRBD1 might be the D (5 bases). CDR1 SGHDT and CDR2 YYEEEE come from the germline V gene. CDR3 length: 16 residues. Trimming removed 1 base at V and 2 bases at J, with 15 bases between. DNA for the CDR3: TGTGCCAGCAGCTTGCTGGGGCTCGGCCGACAAGAGACCCAGTACTTC. Its translation: CASSLLGLGRQETQYF.

The gene calls are TRBV7-3 and TRBJ2-5, with D unclear. Germline CDR1 is SGHTA and CDR2 is FQGTGA. V gave up 4 bases and J gave up 0 bases, with 6 bases separating them. The CDR3 has 13 residues. In DNA form, the CDR3 reads TGTGCCAGCAGCTCCCCGTACCAAGAGACCCAGTACTTC. Translation: CASSSPYQETQYF.

This clone came up a few times. This chain links TRBV19 with TRBJ1-5, with TRBD1 identical over 7 bases. The V segment lost 6 bases and the J segment 5 bases; nucleotides outside the gene matches: 4. Germline V gives CDR1 LNHDA, CDR2 SQIVND (reference sequence). CDR3 length equals 13 residues. CDR3 sequence (DNA): TGTGCCAGTAGGGGACAGACAGATCAGCCCCAGCATTTT. Amino acid sequence: CASRGQTDQPQHF.

This rearrangement joins TRBV6-6 to TRBJ1-6; D call uncertain. This CDR3 is built from 14 residues. V was trimmed by 6 bases and J by 9 bases, leaving 15 bases between them. The germline gives CDR1 MNHNY, CDR2 SVGAGI (reference sequence). This CDR3 is CASSYAGSGSPLHF. CDR3 bases: TGTGCCAGCAGCTACGCGGGGTCGGGTTCACCCCTCCACTTT.

The V gene is TRBV7-3, the J gene TRBJ2-1; TRBD1 might be the D (5 bases). The CDR3 spans 15 residues. The V and J ends lost 1 base and 0 bases respectively, with 7 bases between them. Germline V gene data show CDR1 as SGHTA and CDR2 as FQGTGA. In DNA, the CDR3 is TGTGCCAGCAGCTTAAGGGGCGCCTCCTACAATGAGCAGTTCTTC. Its protein is CASSLRGASYNEQFF.

The J gene is TRBJ1-5, the V gene TRBV30, with D tentatively TRBD1 (6 bases). CDR3 size: 15 residues. Germline-derived CDR1 and CDR2 are GTSNPN and SVGIG (reference sequence). V lost 2 bases and J lost 4, with 15 bases in between. The CDR3, as DNA: TGTGCCTGGAGTCCCGGCCAAGGGGGGAATCAGCCCCAGCATTTT. Translated, it gives CAWSPGQGGNQPQHF.

The chain has TRBV14 and TRBJ1-1, with 8 bases lining up with TRBD1. Germline CDR1 and CDR2: SGHDN and FVKESK. The CDR3 loop spans 16 amino acids. V was clipped by 1 base and J by 3 bases; unmatched bases: 7. The CDR3 region has the DNA TGTGCCAGCAGCCAAGGGCAGGGGGCGATGGACACTGAAGCTTTCTTT. This encodes CASSQGQGAMDTEAFF.

The rearrangement joins TRBV7-2 to TRBJ2-7, with 13 bases that match TRBD2. Germline V gene lookup returns CDR1 SGHTA and CDR2 FQGNSA. V was clipped by 1 base and J by 4 bases; unmatched bases: 7. The CDR3 totals 17 residues. The chain's CDR3 is CASSLGTSGSKGYEQYF. The DNA for the CDR3 is TGTGCCAGCAGCTTAGGGACTAGCGGGAGTAAGGGGTACGAGCAGTACTTC.

This sequence joins TRBV2 and TRBJ2-7, with D hard to call. Trimming stripped 4 bases from V and 2 bases from J, with 9 bases between. CDR1 is SNHLY and CDR2 is FYNNEI in the germline V gene. This CDR3 region has 13 residues. The CDR3 bases are TGTGCCAGCAGTGTTCGGGTTCCCTACGAGCAGTACTTC. It translates to CASSVRVPYEQYF.

The chain couples TRBV5-1 to TRBJ2-3; tentative D call: TRBD2 (5 bases). The CDR3 is made up of 15 amino acids. Germline V gene lookup returns CDR1 SGHRS and CDR2 YFSETQ. The V end was cut by 1 base, the J end by 2 bases, with 11 bases between. CDR3 bases: TGCGCCAGCAGCTTGCTCACTAGTTTCACAGATACGCAGTATTTT. This gives the protein CASSLLTSFTDTQYF.

The chain links TRBV7-9 to TRBJ1-4; D ambiguous. The germline V and J ends were trimmed by 2 bases and 6 bases, with 4 bases remaining between them. From germline, CDR1 is SEHNR and CDR2 FQNEAQ (reference sequence). This CDR3 contains 12 residues. The CDR3 protein is CASSLNDEKLFF. In DNA form, the CDR3 reads TGTGCCAGCAGCTTAAATGATGAAAAACTGTTTTTT.

This sequence joins TRBV5-4 and TRBJ1-2; D might be TRBD1 (5 bases). Trimming removed 4 bases at V and 3 bases at J, with 19 bases between. Germline CDR1 and CDR2: SGHNT and YYREEE (reference sequence). CDR3 length: 16 residues. The chain's CDR3 is CASSPMMGPTYYGYTF. Here the CDR3 DNA reads TGTGCCAGCAGCCCGATGATGGGACCGACCTACTATGGCTACACCTTC.

V gene TRBV5-6 combines with J gene TRBJ1-2; D is uncertain. Trimming cost V 3 bases and J 1 base, with 16 bases left between them. The CDR3 covers 16 residues. The germline CDR1 and CDR2 sequences are SGHDT and YYEEEE. CDR3 amino acids: CASSSLDSRGNYGYTF. In DNA form, the CDR3 reads TGTGCCAGCAGCTCCCTAGACTCCAGAGGTAACTATGGCTACACCTTC. The whole variable domain, remainder taken from reference TRBV5-6 and TRBJ1-2, is DAGVTQSPTHLIKTRGQQVTLRCSPKSGHDTVSWYQQALGQGPQFIFQYYEEEERQRGNFPDRFSGHQFPNYSSELNVNALLLGDSALYLCASSSLDSRGNYGYTFGSGTRLTVV.

This chain links TRBV7-2 with TRBJ2-5, with TRBD1 matching 8 bases. Unmatched junction bases numbered 4, after V lost 2 bases and J lost 5 bases. The germline gives CDR1 SGHTA, CDR2 FQGNSA. The CDR3 contains 14 residues. DNA for the CDR3: TGTGCCAGCAGCTTATTTGCAGGGGGCGAGACCCAGTACTTC. It yields the protein CASSLFAGGETQYF.

The chain has TRBV15 and TRBJ2-5; TRBD1 aligns across 9 bases. In germline, CDR1 is LNHNV, CDR2 YYDKDF (reference sequence). This CDR3 is built from 16 residues. With V trimmed by 1 base and J by 3 bases, 6 bases remained unmatched. In DNA, the CDR3 is TGTGCCACCAGCAGAGCTATGGGACAGGGTGAAGAGACCCAGTACTTC. Translating it yields CATSRAMGQGEETQYF.

The V and J genes are TRBV2 and TRBJ2-5; 8 bases fit TRBD2. Germline V gives CDR1 SNHLY, CDR2 FYNNEI. Losses at the gene ends were 7 bases for V and 3 bases for J; bases not matched to a gene: 10. This CDR3 is built from 15 residues. The CDR3 protein is CASKRLGTREETQYF. CDR3 sequence (DNA): TGTGCCAGCAAAAGGCTCGGGACTAGAGAAGAGACCCAGTACTTC.

This sequence joins TRBV5-1 and TRBJ2-3; D not certain. V was shortened by 1 base and J by 1 base, with 10 bases between the two germline ends. Germline values: CDR1 SGHRS, CDR2 YFSETQ. The CDR3 runs 15 residues. The CDR3 bases are TGCGCCAGCAGCTTGCGGCCGCTTGGCACAGATACGCAGTATTTT. This encodes CASSLRPLGTDTQYF.

V is TRBV14 and J is TRBJ2-7; D is unresolved. Germline assignment: CDR1 SGHDN and CDR2 FVKESK. Trimming removed 1 base from V and 9 bases from J, with 22 bases in between. The CDR3 runs to 16 residues. The CDR3 DNA follows: TGTGCCAGCAGCCAAGGCCCGAGGCTAGTCGGGTATTGGCAGTACTTC. Its protein is CASSQGPRLVGYWQYF.